This T cell receptor (beta chain) stems from a study of shared clonotypes between healthy human individuals. Study conclusions and caveats: Large sequencing depth failed to make sorted-subset sequencing complete, rarefaction showed.

The authors ran the assay at deep level. Original handling: Junction-only immunoSEQ sequences carried no quality scores, so filtering differed. Only in-frame clones appear in the TCRdb table, and some are missing; sequencing was by immunoSEQ multiplex PCR. That table is the source of V, J and clone size, and D and trimming were worked out from the DNA. The table lists 850,000 to 1,200,000 clones, under 80% of them singletons. V was pared by 4 bases and J by 2 bases, with 3 bases of the junction left unmatched. From germline, CDR1 is SGHRS and CDR2 YFSETQ. CDR3 length: 14 amino acids. Regarding this clone: Antigen unknown.

The chain links TRBV5-1 to TRBJ2-3; the match to TRBD2 covers 8 bases. Sample: memory CD4+ T cells sorted from blood. Subset: CD45RA-negative fraction. This clonotype was obtained from a man younger than 35 in good health. The CDR3 sequence: CASSTSGHTDTQYF. The CDR3 DNA reads as TGCGCCAGCAGCACTAGCGGACACACAGATACGCAGTATTTT.